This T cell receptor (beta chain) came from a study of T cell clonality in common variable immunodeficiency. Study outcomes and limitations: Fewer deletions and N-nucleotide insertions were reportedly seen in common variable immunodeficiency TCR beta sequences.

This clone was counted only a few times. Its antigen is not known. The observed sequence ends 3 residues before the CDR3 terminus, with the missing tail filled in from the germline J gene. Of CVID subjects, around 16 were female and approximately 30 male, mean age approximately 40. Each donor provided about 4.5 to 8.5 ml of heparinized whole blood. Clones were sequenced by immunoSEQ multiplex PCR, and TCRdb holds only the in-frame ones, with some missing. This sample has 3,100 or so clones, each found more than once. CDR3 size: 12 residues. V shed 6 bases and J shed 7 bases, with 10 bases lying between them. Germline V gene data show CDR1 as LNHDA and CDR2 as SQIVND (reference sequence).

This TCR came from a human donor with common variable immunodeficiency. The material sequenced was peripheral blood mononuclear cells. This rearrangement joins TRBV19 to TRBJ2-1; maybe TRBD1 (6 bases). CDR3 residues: CASRGASNEQFF. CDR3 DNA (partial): TGTGCCAGTAGGGGGGCCTCAAATGAG.